The T cell receptor (beta chain) described here comes from a study of vaccination and CD4 T cells after COVID-19. The wider study: Median time from COVID diagnosis to post-COVID sampling was over 95 days (35 to 161).

With the Oncomine TCR Beta short-read assay, DNA from cultured CD4+ T cells was sequenced. TCRdb reanalysed the PCR reads using MiXCR and keeps one entry per CDR3 protein. The sample holds around 7,700 distinct CDR3 sequences, approximately 70% seen once. As to treatment: roughly 11-day PBMC culture with coronavirus spike peptide pools or control peptides (ViraFEST assay). The CDR3 has 18 amino acids. Germline CDR1 reads SGHNT; CDR2 reads YYREEE (reference sequence). V shed 3 bases, J shed 4 bases, and the junction held 11 bases outside the gene matches. As regards this clonotype: Its target is unknown.

The sample taken for sequencing was CD4+ T cells from blood, cultured in vitro. The sequence derives from a human donor who had recovered from COVID-19. The chain carries TRBV5-4 and TRBJ2-5; 14 positions agree with TRBD2. CDR3 residues: CASSSATSGGAKGETQYF. In DNA form, the CDR3 reads TGTGCCAGCAGCTCGGCGACTAGCGGGGGGGCGAAGGGAGAGACCCAGTACTTC.